This passage covers 10 T cell receptor beta chains from one sample sequenced in a study of blood T cell repertoires in COVID-19. Data came from immunoSEQ multiplex PCR; TCRdb stores just in-frame clones and leaves some out. This sample has approximately 80,000 clones, with 81% found just once. The sample taken for sequencing was peripheral blood. These receptors were taken from a man older than 75 with acute or convalescent COVID-19.

The chain combines TRBV7-9 with TRBJ1-2, with D tentatively TRBD1 (5 bases). This CDR3 has 12 residues. Germline V gives CDR1 SEHNR, CDR2 FQNEAQ (reference sequence). Trimming stripped 7 bases from V and 3 bases from J, with 9 bases between. CDR3 sequence reads: CASTGGDYGYTF. CDR3 in DNA: TGTGCCAGCACCGGGGGGGACTATGGCTACACCTTC.

This clone came up a few times. The chain combines TRBV28 with TRBJ1-4, with TRBD1 identical over 7 bases. Trimming took 3 bases from V and 8 from J; bases not matched to a gene: 6. This CDR3 comprises 14 residues. Germline CDR1 is MDHEN and CDR2 is SYDVKM. CDR3 bases: TGTGCCAGCAGTTTGGGACAGTTTTCCGAAAAACTGTTTTTT. Translating gives CASSLGQFSEKLFF.

The chain links TRBV11-3 to TRBJ2-1; D is undetermined. V lost 2 bases and J lost 2, with 7 bases in between. CDR3 length equals 14 residues. CDR1 SGHNT and CDR2 YENEEA come from the germline V gene. The CDR3 bases are TGTGCCAGCAGCTTAACGGGTGCCTACAATGAGCAGTTCTTC. Its translation is CASSLTGAYNEQFF.

This clone came up once. V gene TRBV5-4 combines with J gene TRBJ2-3; 8 positions agree with TRBD1. Germline V gene lookup returns CDR1 SGHNT and CDR2 YYREEE (reference sequence). J gave up 5 bases and V 1 base, and 9 bases lay outside the gene matches. The CDR3 totals 16 residues. The CDR3 DNA follows: TGTGCCAGCAGCTTGTCCCAGGGGGCCCGGGGAGATACGCAGTATTTT. Amino acids: CASSLSQGARGDTQYF.

The genes are TRBV29-1 and TRBJ2-2; 7 nucleotides match TRBD2. CDR3 size: 19 residues. From germline, CDR1 is SQVTM and CDR2 ANQGSEA. J gave up 2 bases and V 4 bases, and 19 bases lay outside the gene matches. CDR3 in DNA: TGCAGCGTTGGGGGACGGCGGCGGGAGAGCTGGGGAAACACCGGGGAGCTGTTTTTT. Translation gives CSVGGRRRESWGNTGELFF.

V is TRBV15 and J is TRBJ2-1; D possibly corresponds to TRBD2 (5 bases). This CDR3 contains 14 residues. Germline values: CDR1 LNHNV, CDR2 YYDKDF (reference sequence). V dropped 3 bases and J dropped 0 bases, with 6 bases sitting between them. CDR3 in amino acids: CATSRGSSYNEQFF. The DNA of the CDR3 is TGTGCCACCAGCAGGGGGAGCTCCTACAATGAGCAGTTCTTC.

This clone was counted once. CDR3 coding DNA: TGTGCCAGCAGAAAAGCACAGGGGGGCACCGGGGAGCTGTTTTTT. This translates into CASRKAQGGTGELFF. The rearrangement uses TRBV6-6 and TRBJ2-2, with 8 bases fitting TRBD1. Germline V gives CDR1 MNHNY, CDR2 SVGAGI (reference sequence). The CDR3 has 15 residues. The J segment lost 4 bases and the V segment lost 6 bases, leaving 7 bases of the junction unmatched.

The chain links TRBV27 to TRBJ2-2; 12 bases agree with TRBD1. The CDR3 is 18 residues long. The germline V gene has CDR1 MNHEY and CDR2 SMNVEV (reference sequence). V dropped 4 bases and J dropped 2; count of bases not matched to a gene: 8. The CDR3 DNA reads TGTGCCAGCAGTTCCCGGGACAGGGGGCTCTTTAACACCGGGGAGCTGTTTTTT. Encoded protein: CASSSRDRGLFNTGELFF.

The chain is built from TRBV14 and TRBJ2-6; D unclear. In germline, CDR1 is SGHDN, CDR2 FVKESK. V was pared by 4 bases and J by 0 bases, with 13 bases between. The CDR3 consists of 17 residues. The CDR3 DNA reads as TGTGCCAGCAGCCTCGGTCCCGCTCGCTCTGGGGCCAACGTCCTGACTTTC. Translation gives CASSLGPARSGANVLTF.

The V and J genes are TRBV18 and TRBJ2-7; possibly TRBD1 for D (7 bases). V was pared by 6 bases and J by 6 bases, with 18 bases between. Germline CDR1 KGHSH, CDR2 LQKENI. The length of the CDR3 is 14 residues. The CDR3 DNA follows: TGTGCCAGCTCGCCCCAGGGGGGCCAATCCGAGCAGTACTTC. This encodes CASSPQGGQSEQYF.